This TCR beta chain was obtained from a study of T cells in Graves' hyperthyroidism and ophthalmopathy. The wider study: The authors collected peripheral blood at initial diagnosis, before any treatment. Points from the study as a whole: Stable hyperthyroidism was separated from ophthalmopathy by a model based on 13 V-J features.

Details on this clonotype: What it recognizes is unknown.

Amplified TCR beta CDR3 regions came from RNA transcripts. RT-PCR in the first round (using the HTBI primer set) targeted the TCR CDR3. TCRdb independently ran MiXCR on the multiplex PCR reads; one entry per CDR3 protein. In the table there are under 300,000 distinct CDR3 sequences, about 14% of which are singletons. Germline V gives CDR1 LGHNA, CDR2 YNFKEQ. The germline V and J ends were trimmed by 1 base and 1 base, with 11 bases remaining between them. This CDR3 spans 15 amino acids. Exclusions: uncontrolled infection, other autoimmune disease, pregnancy, lactation. The PBMCs were taken from approximately 9 ml of fresh peripheral blood.

The chain combines TRBV4-2 with TRBJ2-7, with D unresolved. The sequencing sample was made of blood. The receptor's source is a woman in her thirties or forties with Graves' hyperthyroidism that later progressed to Graves' ophthalmopathy. CDR3 region: CASSQGPTPSYEQYF. In DNA form, the CDR3 reads TGTGCCAGCAGCCAAGGCCCGACTCCTTCCTACGAGCAGTACTTC.